This TCR beta chain was sequenced during a study of beta chain features in type 1 diabetes. Notes on the study in general: In all four CD4+ subsets, TCRB CDR3 length was significantly, moderately reduced in type 1 diabetes. Relative to healthy donors, patients appeared to have naive, central memory and Treg TCRB repertoires that were more similar. Junctions at VDJ sites from type 1 diabetes patients had fewer insertions and more deletions.

Stem cell-like memory, regulatory, central memory and naive CD4+ cells were sorted via CD45RO/CCR7/CD25/CD127/CD95/CD27. This clone was seen a few times. Its antigen is currently unknown. The germline V and J ends were trimmed by 2 bases and 8 bases, with 15 bases remaining between them. CDR3 length: 14 residues. CDR1 is KGHSH and CDR2 is LQKENI in the germline V gene. Reverse transcription of all isolated RNA meant that expressed TCRB transcripts were sequenced. Sequencing was performed with immunoSEQ multiplex PCR; in TCRdb, only in-frame clones are kept and a portion is missing. This table has some 410,000 clones, around 10% appearing once.

The source is a woman between 18 and 29 years old in good health. V gene TRBV18 combines with J gene TRBJ1-2; D gene uncertain. The specimen sequenced was naive CD4+ T cells from blood. This CDR3 is CASSPEGPLGGYTF. In DNA form, the CDR3 reads TGTGCCAGCTCACCAGAGGGCCCTCTGGGCGGCTACACCTTC.